Described below is a single TCR beta chain sequence and its context. Germline lookup yields CDR1 SGHNT and CDR2 YYREEE (reference sequence). The CDR3 runs to 14 residues. V shed 4 bases, J shed 6 bases, and the junction held 5 bases outside the gene matches. TCRdb redid the calling of the RT-PCR reads with MiXCR, one entry per CDR3 protein. The sample yields roughly 880,000 distinct CDR3 sequences, about 20% seen once. The data stem from a study of patients and donors after allogeneic stem cell transplantation. This TCR was sampled from a human donor who was either an allogeneic HSCT recipient or a stem cell or donor lymphocyte infusion donor (not recorded which). It is not recorded whose cells these are; they may come from a transplant donor. The chain links TRBV5-4 to TRBJ2-1, with 9 bases matching TRBD1. The sequencing sample was made of blood, either unsorted or a sorted T cell fraction (not recorded which). CDR3 in DNA: TGTGCCAGCAGCCCGGGACAGGGATCCAATGAGCAGTTCTTC. Translating it yields CASSPGQGSNEQFF.